The 10 T cell receptor beta chains listed next were all sequenced from one sample in a study of TIL therapy for anti-PD-1-resistant metastatic lung cancer. Time point meaning: pre-treatment sample, taken before nivolumab and TIL therapy. The libraries were made with immunoSEQ v3. Assay used: immunoSEQ multiplex PCR; TCRdb lists only in-frame clones, some missing. The profile covers tens of thousands of clones, with about two thirds appearing a single time and around 6.3% taken by the ten largest. This specimen was blood, taken at baseline. These receptors were obtained from a person aged 25 to 85 with non-small cell lung cancer.

This chain connects TRBV5-1 to TRBJ2-1; no firm D call. Trimming cost V 4 bases and J 5 bases, with 10 bases left between them. The CDR3 is made up of 13 amino acids. Looked up from germline, CDR1 is SGHRS and CDR2 is YFSETQ. CDR3 nucleotide sequence: TGCGCCAGCAGCCCGTTAAGCCACAATGAGCAGTTCTTC. It encodes CASSPLSHNEQFF.

This rearrangement joins TRBV11-2 to TRBJ2-2; 9 bases agree with TRBD2. Germline CDR1 is SGHAT and CDR2 is FQNNGV. The CDR3 runs to 14 residues. J lost 8 bases, V lost 3 bases, and 4 bases had no gene match. This CDR3 is CASSFLAGVGELFF. CDR3 sequence (DNA): TGTGCCAGCAGCTTCTTAGCGGGAGTGGGGGAGCTGTTTTTT.

This clone came up a few times. The chain recombines TRBV18 with TRBJ2-3, with D perhaps TRBD2 (6 bases). There are 15 residues in the CDR3. The germline V gene encodes CDR1 KGHSH and CDR2 LQKENI. Trimming took off 6 bases at V and 3 bases at J, with 16 bases between the two ends. CDR3 nucleotides: TGTGCCAGCTCCCCCATTGATAGCGGAACAGATACGCAGTATTTT. Amino acid sequence: CASSPIDSGTDTQYF.

The chain combines TRBV5-1 with TRBJ2-5; 9 nucleotides match TRBD2. Germline CDR1 is SGHRS and CDR2 is YFSETQ. Trimming removed 0 bases from V and 4 bases from J; junction bases left unmatched: 7. The CDR3 consists of 16 residues. As DNA, the CDR3 is TGCGCCAGCAGCTTGGACCCTAGCGGGAAAGCAGAGACCCAGTACTTC. Translation gives CASSLDPSGKAETQYF.

The J gene is TRBJ2-7, the V gene TRBV11-1, with a weak D call TRBD2 (5 bases). The CDR3 length is 14 residues. Germline values: CDR1 SGHAT, CDR2 FQDESV (reference sequence). V was trimmed by 2 bases and J by 0 bases, leaving 8 bases between them. CDR3 DNA: TGTGCCAGCAGCTTATGGGAGCGCTCCTACGAGCAGTACTTC. Its translation is CASSLWERSYEQYF.

This chain uses TRBV28 with TRBJ1-5, with TRBD1 matching 8 bases. The CDR3 has 21 amino acids. Trimming took 6 bases from V and 0 from J; bases not matched to a gene: 22. The germline V gene encodes CDR1 MDHEN and CDR2 SYDVKM. The CDR3 here is CASRPYSYTGTGSDSNQPQHF. The CDR3 DNA is TGTGCCAGCAGACCCTACTCTTATACCGGGACAGGAAGCGATAGCAATCAGCCCCAGCATTTT. The full variable domain, with the rest looked up from reference TRBV28 and TRBJ1-5, is DVKVTQSSRYLVKRTGEKVFLECVQDMDHENMFWYRQDPGLGLRLIYFSYDVKMKEKGDIPEGYSVSREKKERFSLILESASTNQTSMYLCASRPYSYTGTGSDSNQPQHFGDGTRLSIL.

V and J are TRBV7-2 and TRBJ1-1; no clear D gene. The CDR3 is 13 residues long. The germline V and J ends were trimmed by 5 bases and 6 bases, with 13 bases remaining between them. The germline gives CDR1 SGHTA, CDR2 FQGNSA. CDR3 loop: CASSLTIRAEAFF. The CDR3 nucleotides are TGTGCCAGCAGCCTAACGATTAGGGCTGAAGCTTTCTTT.

This chain joins TRBV4-2 and TRBJ2-1, with D unclear. Germline assignment: CDR1 LGHNA and CDR2 YNFKEQ. There are 15 residues in the CDR3. Trimming cost V 4 bases and J 0 bases, with 10 bases left between them. The CDR3 is CASSPKLSSYNEQFF. As DNA, the CDR3 is TGTGCCAGCAGCCCCAAGCTGAGCTCCTACAATGAGCAGTTCTTC.

The chain uses TRBV7-9 and TRBJ2-1, with TRBD2 matching 8 bases. The J segment lost 6 bases and the V segment lost 2 bases, leaving 6 bases of the junction unmatched. Germline loops: CDR1 SEHNR, CDR2 FQNEAQ (reference sequence). This CDR3 spans 15 amino acids. The CDR3 sequence is CASSLSGGGTNEQFF. The CDR3 DNA sequence: TGTGCCAGCAGCTTAAGTGGCGGGGGGACCAATGAGCAGTTCTTC.

Here the CDR3 reads CAWSVSAEQYF. In nucleotides, the CDR3 is TGTGCCTGGAGTGTAAGTGCGGAGCAGTACTTC. J is TRBJ2-7 and V is TRBV30; D not resolved. This CDR3 has 11 amino acids. The germline V and J ends were trimmed by 0 bases and 7 bases, with 7 bases remaining between them. Germline values: CDR1 GTSNPN, CDR2 SVGIG (reference sequence).